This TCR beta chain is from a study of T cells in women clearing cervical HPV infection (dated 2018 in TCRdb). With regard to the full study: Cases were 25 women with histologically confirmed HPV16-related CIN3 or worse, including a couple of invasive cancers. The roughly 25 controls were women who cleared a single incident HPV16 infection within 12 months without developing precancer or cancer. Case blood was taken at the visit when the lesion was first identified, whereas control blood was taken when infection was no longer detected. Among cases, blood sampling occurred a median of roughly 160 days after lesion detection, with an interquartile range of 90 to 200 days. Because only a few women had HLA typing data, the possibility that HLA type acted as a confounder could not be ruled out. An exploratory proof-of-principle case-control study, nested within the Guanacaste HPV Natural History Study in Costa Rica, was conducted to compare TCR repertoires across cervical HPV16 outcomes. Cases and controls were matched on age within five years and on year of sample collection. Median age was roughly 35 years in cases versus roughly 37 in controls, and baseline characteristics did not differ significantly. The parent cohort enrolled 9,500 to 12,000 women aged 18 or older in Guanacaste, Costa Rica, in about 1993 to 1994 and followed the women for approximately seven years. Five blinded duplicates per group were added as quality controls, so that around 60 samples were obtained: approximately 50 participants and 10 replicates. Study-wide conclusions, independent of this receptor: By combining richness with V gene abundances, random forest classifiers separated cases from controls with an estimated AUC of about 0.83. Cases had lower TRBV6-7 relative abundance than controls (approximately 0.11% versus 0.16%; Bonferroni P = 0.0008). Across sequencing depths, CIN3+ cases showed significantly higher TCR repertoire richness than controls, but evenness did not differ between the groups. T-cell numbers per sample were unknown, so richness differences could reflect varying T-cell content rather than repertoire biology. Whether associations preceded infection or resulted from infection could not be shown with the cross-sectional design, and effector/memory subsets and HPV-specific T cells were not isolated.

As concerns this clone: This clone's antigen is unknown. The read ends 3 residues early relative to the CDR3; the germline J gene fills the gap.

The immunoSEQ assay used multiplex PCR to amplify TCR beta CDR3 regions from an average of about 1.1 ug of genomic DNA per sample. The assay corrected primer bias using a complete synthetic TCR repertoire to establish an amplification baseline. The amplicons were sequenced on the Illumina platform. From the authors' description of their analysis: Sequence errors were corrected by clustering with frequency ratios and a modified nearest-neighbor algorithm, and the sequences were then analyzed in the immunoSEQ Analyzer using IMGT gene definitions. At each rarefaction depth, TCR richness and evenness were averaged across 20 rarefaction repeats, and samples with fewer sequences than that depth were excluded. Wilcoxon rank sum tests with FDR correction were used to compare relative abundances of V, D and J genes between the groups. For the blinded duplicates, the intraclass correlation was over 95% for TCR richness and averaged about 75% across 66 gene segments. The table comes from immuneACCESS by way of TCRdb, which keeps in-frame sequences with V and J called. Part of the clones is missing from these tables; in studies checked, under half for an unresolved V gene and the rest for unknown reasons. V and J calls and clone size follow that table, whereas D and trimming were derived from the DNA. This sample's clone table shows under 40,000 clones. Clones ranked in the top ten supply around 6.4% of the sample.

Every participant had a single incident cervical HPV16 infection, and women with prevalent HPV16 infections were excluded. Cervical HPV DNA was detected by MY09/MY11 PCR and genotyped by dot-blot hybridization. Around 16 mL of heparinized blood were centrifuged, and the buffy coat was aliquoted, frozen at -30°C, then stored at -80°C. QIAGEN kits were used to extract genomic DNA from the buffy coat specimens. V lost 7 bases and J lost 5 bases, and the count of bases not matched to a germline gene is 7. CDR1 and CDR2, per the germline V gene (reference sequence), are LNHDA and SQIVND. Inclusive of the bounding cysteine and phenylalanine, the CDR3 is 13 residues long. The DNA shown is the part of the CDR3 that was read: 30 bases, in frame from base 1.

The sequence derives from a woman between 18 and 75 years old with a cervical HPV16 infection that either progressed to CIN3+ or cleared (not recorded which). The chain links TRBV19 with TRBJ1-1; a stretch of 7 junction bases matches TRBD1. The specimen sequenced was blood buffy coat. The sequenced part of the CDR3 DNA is TGTGCCAGTATGGCAGGGGGTAGGACTGAA. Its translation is CASMAGGRTE. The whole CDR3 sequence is CASMAGGRTEAFF.